A selection of T cell receptor beta chains follows, all from one sample in a study of blood T cell repertoires in COVID-19. TCRdb keeps only in-frame clones here, not all; method: immunoSEQ multiplex PCR. The sample lists about 150,000 clones; 75% to 85% were seen once. Sequencing was performed on peripheral blood. These receptors were obtained from a man between 60 and 75 years old with acute or convalescent COVID-19. Both conserved end residues are part of each CDR3. Fields, in order: clone size, J gene, V gene, D gene, CDR3 protein, CDR3 DNA. D genes are given only for firm matches. Clone size appears in some rows only: once, few, many, or a class for an expanded clone.

.,TRBJ2-2,TRBV5-1,.,CASSLRGADTGELFF,TGCGCCAGCAGCTTGCGGGGGGCGGACACCGGGGAGCTGTTTTTT
few,TRBJ2-2,TRBV21-1,.,CASSKGGGENTGELFF,TGTGCCAGCAGCAAAGGGGGCGGGGAAAACACCGGGGAGCTGTTTTTT
.,TRBJ2-1,TRBV18,TRBD2,CASSPPGRGNGVSVEQFF,TGTGCCAGCTCACCACCGGGGAGGGGCAATGGGGTATCCGTTGAGCAGTTCTTC
.,TRBJ2-3,TRBV5-4,TRBD1,CASSLGPGTGATDTQYF,TGTGCCAGCAGCTTGGGGCCCGGGACAGGGGCCACAGATACGCAGTATTTT
.,TRBJ1-4,TRBV25-1,.,CASSSDRSTNEKLFF,TGTGCCAGCAGCTCAGACAGGTCTACTAATGAAAAACTGTTTTTT
.,TRBJ1-5,TRBV7-9,.,CASSNYREIQPQHF,TGTGCCAGCAGCAACTACAGGGAAATTCAGCCCCAGCATTTT
.,TRBJ2-2,TRBV6-1,TRBD2,CASSEQLATGELFF,TGTGCCAGCAGTGAACAACTAGCGACCGGGGAGCTGTTTTTT
once,TRBJ1-1,TRBV6-6,.,CASQGGSVNTEAFF,TGTGCCAGCCAAGGAGGCTCAGTGAACACTGAAGCTTTCTTT
.,TRBJ2-5,TRBV18,.,CASSPSLDQETQYF,TGTGCCAGCTCACCATCACTTGACCAAGAGACCCAGTACTTC
.,TRBJ2-1,TRBV7-9,.,CASSLGNSYNEQFF,TGTGCCAGCAGCCTCGGGAACTCCTACAATGAGCAGTTCTTC
.,TRBJ1-6,TRBV11-3,.,CASSLDSTYNSPLHF,TGTGCCAGCAGCCTCGACAGCACCTATAATTCACCCCTCCACTTT
.,TRBJ2-3,TRBV10-3,.,CATLGSGLSPESTDTQYF,TGTGCCACATTGGGGTCAGGGTTAAGTCCTGAAAGCACAGATACGCAGTATTTT
.,TRBJ2-3,TRBV27,.,CASSSLGRTDTQYF,TGTGCCAGCAGTTCCCTCGGTCGCACAGATACGCAGTATTTT
.,TRBJ2-1,TRBV11-1,TRBD2,CASSLGGRAEQFF,TGTGCCAGCAGCTTGGGGGGGAGGGCTGAGCAGTTCTTC
once,TRBJ2-3,TRBV29-1,TRBD1,CSVAQGSTDTQYF,TGCAGCGTTGCACAGGGGAGTACAGATACGCAGTATTTT
once,TRBJ1-2,TRBV7-2,.,CASSRLDSYGYTF,TGTGCCAGCAGCCGCCTCGACAGCTATGGCTACACCTTC
.,TRBJ2-1,TRBV28,TRBD1,CASSPGQGYNEQFF,TGTGCCAGCAGTCCCGGACAGGGTTACAATGAGCAGTTCTTC
many,TRBJ2-7,TRBV19,.,CASSIRGFGNEQYF,TGTGCCAGTAGTATACGGGGTTTCGGGAACGAGCAGTACTTC
.,TRBJ2-7,TRBV19,TRBD2,CASSRTSVNSYEQYF,TGTGCCAGTAGTAGAACTAGCGTAAACTCCTACGAGCAGTACTTC
.,TRBJ2-1,TRBV6-5,TRBD2,CASSYFGTSGYNEQFF,TGTGCCAGCAGTTACTTTGGGACTAGCGGTTACAATGAGCAGTTCTTC
.,TRBJ2-1,TRBV28,.,CASSLPGTVDEQFF,TGTGCCAGCAGTTTGCCCGGGACTGTAGATGAGCAGTTCTTC
.,TRBJ2-7,TRBV5-1,.,CASSLAGSYEQYF,TGCGCCAGCAGCTTGGCAGGGTCCTACGAGCAGTACTTC
.,TRBJ1-2,TRBV7-9,.,CASSQDSSGYTF,TGTGCCAGCAGCCAGGACAGTAGTGGCTACACCTTC
once,TRBJ1-2,TRBV4-2,TRBD1,CASSQETDRVYGYTF,TGTGCCAGCAGCCAAGAAACGGACAGGGTCTATGGCTACACCTTC
.,TRBJ1-6,TRBV28,.,CASSPGVGPRLISPLHF,TGTGCCAGCAGTCCCGGAGTGGGGCCCAGGTTGATATCACCCCTCCACTTT
.,TRBJ1-1,TRBV18,.,CASSPYSLGGFTEAFF,TGTGCCAGCTCACCATATTCCCTGGGGGGGTTCACTGAAGCTTTCTTT
few,TRBJ1-6,TRBV27,.,CASSLGATSPLHF,TGTGCCAGCAGTTTGGGGGCCACTTCACCCCTCCACTTT
.,TRBJ2-7,TRBV5-6,.,CASSLGTQSYEQYF,TGTGCCAGCAGCTTGGGGACACAATCCTACGAGCAGTACTTC
.,TRBJ2-7,TRBV4-1,.,CASSRGQRSSYEQYF,TGCGCCAGCAGCCGCGGACAGAGGAGCTCCTACGAGCAGTACTTC
once,TRBJ2-7,TRBV4-2,TRBD2,CASSQVDLAGNLLEQYF,TGTGCCAGCAGCCAAGTCGACCTAGCGGGTAACCTTCTCGAGCAGTACTTC
few,TRBJ2-7,TRBV7-2,.,CASSLAGVGEVAQYF,TGTGCCAGCAGCTTAGCCGGGGTGGGAGAGGTCGCGCAGTACTTC
.,TRBJ1-5,TRBV18,.,CASSPEYNQPQHF,TGTGCCAGCTCACCTGAGTACAATCAGCCCCAGCATTTT
.,TRBJ2-2,TRBV5-4,.,CASSFLGGELFF,TGTGCCAGCAGCTTTCTAGGCGGGGAGCTGTTTTTT
.,TRBJ1-4,TRBV6-6,.,CASSPPGRNEKLFF,TGTGCCAGCAGTCCCCCGGGAAGAAATGAAAAACTGTTTTTT
.,TRBJ1-5,TRBV15,.,CATSSYDNQPQHF,TGTGCCACCAGCTCCTACGACAATCAGCCCCAGCATTTT
few,TRBJ2-7,TRBV4-1,.,CASSRWGDHEQYF,TGCGCCAGCAGCAGGTGGGGGGACCACGAGCAGTACTTC
.,TRBJ1-2,TRBV29-1,TRBD1,CSIRQGAHEGGYTF,TGCAGCATAAGACAGGGGGCGCATGAGGGTGGCTACACCTTC
once,TRBJ2-1,TRBV24-1,.,CATSDFAATSYNEQFF,TGTGCCACCAGTGATTTTGCAGCGACCTCCTACAATGAGCAGTTCTTC
.,TRBJ2-7,TRBV29-1,.,CSVGTESREQYF,TGCAGCGTTGGGACAGAGTCTAGGGAGCAGTACTTC
few,TRBJ1-4,TRBV19,TRBD1,CASRPGQGAYEKLFF,TGTGCCAGTAGACCGGGACAGGGGGCGTATGAAAAACTGTTTTTT
.,TRBJ2-4,TRBV7-8,.,CASSLEGSWGNIQYF,TGTGCCAGCAGCTTAGAAGGGAGCTGGGGAAACATTCAGTACTTC